This T cell receptor (beta chain) was observed in a study of PD-1 blockade in classical Hodgkin lymphoma. Across the study: Nivolumab dosed at 3 mg/kg went to patients intravenously every 2 weeks. General study points: A reduction in baseline TCR diversity was reportedly seen in newly diagnosed patients relative to healthy donors. Whereas CD4+ TCR diversity had risen significantly by C4D1, CD8+ TCR diversity had not. Factors driving the repertoire differences, possibly disease activity or prior therapy, remain undefined.

In regard to this clone: Its antigen is not identified.

This table comes from immunoSEQ multiplex PCR, and its TCRdb copy is limited to in-frame clones, with some not included. The sample contains 13,000 or so clones, roughly 76% of which appear only once. Relapse after autologous stem cell transplantation occurred in every patient, and brentuximab vedotin exposure varied. From germline, CDR1 is SGHRS and CDR2 YFSETQ. Trimming left V 4 bases short and J 4 bases short, with 18 bases between. The CDR3 loop spans 15 amino acids. The TCR comes from a human donor with classical Hodgkin lymphoma. The sample here was peripheral blood mononuclear cells (PBMCs), taken at baseline. J is TRBJ2-7 and V is TRBV5-1; D uncertain. The CDR3 coding sequence is TGCGCCAGCAGCCCCAAGATGGGGATGGTATACGAGCAGTACTTC. The encoded protein is CASSPKMGMVYEQYF.